This TCR beta chain was sequenced for a study of PD-1 blockade in classical Hodgkin lymphoma (dated by TCRdb to about 2020). As for the study more broadly: Nivolumab dosing was 3 mg/kg intravenously every 2 weeks, continuing until either disease progression or unacceptable toxicity. A peripheral blood immune signature of response to PD-1 blockade in classical Hodgkin lymphoma was defined using TCR beta sequencing and CyTOF. General study outcomes and caveats: Among trial patients, those achieving complete response had baseline diversity similar to that of newly diagnosed patients, while diversity was significantly lower in partial responders and progressors. Baseline TCR diversity was reported to be lower in newly diagnosed patients than in healthy donors and to be lower still in relapsed/refractory patients. Patients starting nivolumab less than 1 year after ASCT had lower diversity and were excluded from later analyses to avoid confounding by immune reconstitution. A significant rise by C4D1 was seen in CD4+ but not CD8+ TCR diversity (p=0.0027 vs p=0.16), with the rise being most apparent in complete responders (p=0.02). The study was limited to a single clinical trial cohort, and causes of repertoire differences, possibly disease activity or prior therapy, remained undefined.

The sample's time point label is to be understood as: cycle 2 day 1 (C2D1) of nivolumab. Relapse after autologous stem cell transplantation had occurred in all trial patients, and cohorts A, B and C were distinguished by prior brentuximab vedotin exposure. The trial cohort included 50 or so patients with relapsed/refractory classical Hodgkin lymphoma, and each patient had a best overall response of complete response, partial response or progressive disease. Trial patients were treated with single-agent nivolumab in the multi-cohort phase II CheckMate 205 trial. Best overall response was determined by an independent review committee according to the 2007 International Working Group response criteria. Trial PBMCs were collected just before the start of nivolumab (C1D1) and during therapy at cycle 2 day 1 and cycle 4 day 1. After peripheral blood was drawn into 8 mL Vacutainer Cell Preparation Tubes, PBMCs were isolated by centrifugation and then cryopreserved.

As concerns this clone: There is no known antigen for this receptor. Per-nucleotide qualities are absent, and no much larger clonotype sits a single base away.

Genomic DNA was isolated using the Qiagen DNeasy kit from unsorted PBMCs as well as from negatively selected CD4+ and CD8+ fractions. Amplification of TCR beta CDR3 regions was done by immunoSEQ multiplex PCR with primers that anneal to V and J segments. A synthetic immune receptor repertoire was used to minimize amplification bias, and any remaining bias was removed computationally after sequencing. Under the source paper's analysis protocol: Repertoire diversity was quantified as the Shannon entropy index using custom Python scripts. Unsorted, CD4+ and CD8+ repertoires were analyzed separately, except in combined analyses where CD4+ and CD8+ sequences were merged in silico. Clonal expansion was defined as a frequency increase of at least 2-fold after treatment compared with C1D1, and clones undetected at baseline were assigned a pseudocount of 0.5. Singleton clones were defined as clones with 0 or 1 copy at C1D1, and non-singleton clones were defined as clones with 2 or more copies. Clones expanded in unsorted samples were labelled as CD4+, CD8+ or unknown by matching protein sequences in sorted samples from the same patient. Wilcoxon tests were applied to paired samples to test diversity changes from C1D1 to C4D1. Held by TCRdb, this immuneACCESS table contains in-frame sequences only and omits some clones. Under half of the omission traces to an unresolved V gene where checked; the cause of the rest is unknown. V and J calls plus clone size are reproduced from that table; the DNA served to infer D and trimming. The sample table holds about 29,000 clones, of which around three quarters were seen once. The ten largest clones represent 3.5% to 4% of the sample.

The starting material was peripheral blood mononuclear cells (PBMCs), obtained before the second cycle of nivolumab. The sequence was obtained from a human donor with classical Hodgkin lymphoma.

CDR3 sequence: CASSYASGTTNEQFF. The sequence in DNA is TGTGCCAGCAGCTACGCTTCCGGGACTACAAATGAGCAGTTCTTC. The V gene is TRBV5-6 and the J gene is TRBJ2-1; 7 middle bases align to TRBD2. CDR1 and CDR2, per the germline V gene, are SGHDT and YYEEEE. The CDR3 sequence holds 15 residues, the cysteine and phenylalanine included. The sequence is cut down to CDR3 DNA, 45 bases in frame from base 1. Trimming removed 3 bases from V and 7 bases from J; the gene matches leave 10 bases unexplained.